The T cell receptor beta chain described here comes from a study of breast tumors, draining lymph nodes, adjacent tissues. General study results and limits: Tumors had less TCR diversity than lymph nodes, more than nontumor tissue. Tumor and nontumor repertoires were significantly more similar in luminal-like than in basal-like breast cancer.

Per the germline V gene, CDR1 is LNHDA and CDR2 is SQIVND (reference sequence). The V and J ends lost 0 bases and 4 bases respectively, with 12 bases between them. CDR3 length: 15 amino acids. This clonotype was detected ten times or more. Its antigen remains unidentified. Using its own MiXCR run on the multiplex PCR reads, TCRdb lists one record per CDR3 protein. Of some 65,000 distinct CDR3 sequences detected, around two fifths appear once; the ten largest clones hold approximately 8.7%. The sequence was obtained from a female donor with breast cancer. Some clones in this sample may be carry-over from other donors' samples. The chain is built from TRBV19 and TRBJ1-2; no firm D call. Source material: breast tumor tissue. The CDR3: CASSIDGKRLYGYTF. The CDR3 coding sequence is TGTGCCAGTAGTATAGATGGAAAAAGGCTCTATGGCTACACCTTC.